This T cell receptor (beta chain) was sequenced in a study of T cell responses to AZD1222 COVID-19 vaccine. Concerning this clone itself: Its antigen is unknown.

Deletions cut 0 bases from V and 2 bases from J, with 6 bases between. The CDR3 runs to 13 residues. Per the germline V gene, CDR1 is SGDLS and CDR2 is YYNGEE. Overall study results and limits: Compared with day 0, the breadth and depth of the Spike-specific TCR repertoire rose significantly after two doses of AZD1222. Sampling that yielded the repertoires occurred only after the peak T cell response. Donors were largely white British and mainly female; clonal diversity was possibly underestimated.

Measured with immunoSEQ multiplex PCR; TCRdb has only the in-frame clones, and not every one. This table holds under 30,000 clones, roughly 91% found once. V gene TRBV9 combines with J gene TRBJ2-7, with unresolved D. Sequenced material: peripheral blood, taken 28 days after the second AZD1222 dose. The receptor comes from an adult who received the AZD1222 COVID-19 vaccine. As DNA, the CDR3 is TGTGCCAGCAGCGTAGGGAGTACCTACGAGCAGTACTTC. Protein sequence: CASSVGSTYEQYF.